This T cell receptor beta chain was profiled in a study of HIV-infected children after antiretroviral therapy interruption. Study at large: Children were on planned treatment interruption or continuous treatment. Study-level points and caveats: By the end of treatment interruption, naive CD4+ clonality (Gini) increased.

This clonotype occurred many times. As yet, its antigen is unknown. The CDR3 length is 14 residues. Looked up from germline, CDR1 is SNHLY and CDR2 is FYNNEI. The V gene lost 8 bases and the J gene lost 1 base, with 12 bases spanning the gap. Treatment described: PENTA 11 planned treatment interruption arm or continuous ART arm. Only samples with at least 5 million viable PBMCs qualified. Naive CD4+ CD45RA+ CD45RO- T cells were sorted from thawed PBMCs. Unique molecular identifiers were included in an RNA-based 3' RACE TCR library. MiXCR, run by TCRdb on the 3' RACE reads, gives a single entry per CDR3 protein. The repertoire consists of around 50,000 distinct CDR3 sequences, with roughly 4.5% occurring once and the leading ten covering almost 0.7%.

The clonotype comes from a pool of human donors with HIV. The genes are TRBV2 and TRBJ2-4, with a tentative D call TRBD2 (6 bases). Source: CD45RA+ CD4+ T cells from PBMCs, pooled from several time points, taken from a donor given antiretroviral therapy, either interrupted or continuous. Subset meaning: naive CD4+ CD45RA+ CD45RO- T cells. The CDR3 DNA reads as TGTGCCAGCCAAGAGAGCGGGGCCAAAAACATTCAGTACTTC. It codes for CASQESGAKNIQYF.